The 17 T cell receptor beta chains listed next were all sequenced from one sample in a study of shared clonotypes between healthy human individuals. The repertoire was sequenced with immunoSEQ multiplex PCR; TCRdb's copy has only in-frame clones and lacks some. The sample has a few million clones; almost 96% are singletons. What was sequenced was naive CD4+ T cells sorted from blood. Noted subset: CD45RA+ positively selected. The receptors were sampled from a man between 18 and 29 years old in good health.

This rearrangement joins TRBV27 to TRBJ1-6, with a weak D call TRBD1 (6 bases). The CDR3 totals 16 residues. Germline assignment: CDR1 MNHEY and CDR2 SMNVEV (reference sequence). V lost 2 bases to trimming and J lost 6 bases, with 14 bases between them. CDR3 region: CASSLRPGGTNSPLHF. As DNA, the CDR3 is TGTGCCAGCAGTTTAAGGCCCGGGGGCACTAATTCACCCCTCCACTTT.

J is TRBJ1-2 and V is TRBV19; D perhaps matches TRBD1 (6 bases). Germline values: CDR1 LNHDA, CDR2 SQIVND (reference sequence). Trimming took 6 bases from V and 4 from J, leaving 15 bases between them. CDR3 length: 14 residues. CDR3 in amino acids: CASRKQGSGYGYTF. The CDR3, as DNA: TGTGCCAGTAGGAAACAGGGTTCAGGCTATGGCTACACCTTC. The whole variable domain, remainder taken from reference TRBV19 and TRBJ1-2, is DGGITQSPKYLFRKEGQNVTLSCEQNLNHDAMYWYRQDPGQGLRLIYYSQIVNDFQKGDIAEGYSVSREKKESFPLTVTSAQKNPTAFYLCASRKQGSGYGYTFGSGTRLTVV.

The DNA for the CDR3 is TGTGCCAGCAGTTACGGGACTAGCGGCCTTCGAGAGCAGTTCTTC. Its translation: CASSYGTSGLREQFF. The V gene is TRBV6-6, the J gene TRBJ2-1; TRBD2 matches at 11 bases. With V trimmed by 2 bases and J by 10 bases, 7 bases remained unmatched. Germline CDR1 is MNHNY and CDR2 is SVGAGI (reference sequence). CDR3 size: 15 residues.

V usage is TRBV19 and J usage is TRBJ2-1; 12 bases match TRBD1. J was trimmed by 9 bases and V by 8 bases; bases with no gene match: 8. Germline V lookup: CDR1 LNHDA, CDR2 SQIVND (reference sequence). The CDR3 contains 14 residues. The CDR3 coding sequence is TGTGCCAGTGCGGGACAGGGGGCAATTGTTGAGCAGTTCTTC. It encodes CASAGQGAIVEQFF.

The chain links TRBV5-4 to TRBJ2-1; TRBD2 agrees at 15 bases. The V gene end was trimmed by 7 bases and the J gene end by 8 bases; junction bases not matched to a gene: 16. CDR3 size: 18 residues. Germline assignment: CDR1 SGHNT and CDR2 YYREEE (reference sequence). The CDR3 nucleotides read TGTGCCAGCTTCTCCGGGACTAGCGGGGGGCCCCGCTCGGATGAGCAGTTCTTC. This encodes CASFSGTSGGPRSDEQFF.

The gene calls are TRBV28 and TRBJ2-7; unclear D gene. Trimming took off 6 bases at V and 6 bases at J, with 15 bases between the two ends. The CDR3 covers 13 residues. The V gene's germline CDR1 is MDHEN and CDR2 SYDVKM. CDR3 amino acids: CASRSPSPAEQYF. CDR3 DNA sequence: TGTGCCAGCAGAAGCCCATCTCCCGCCGAGCAGTACTTC.

This clone was picked up one time. The chain links TRBV6-5 to TRBJ1-2, with a possible D match to TRBD1 (6 bases). The CDR3 contains 15 residues. Germline CDR1 MNHEY, CDR2 SVGAGI. V shed 5 bases and J shed 5 bases, with 18 bases lying between them. CDR3 sequence: CASSPYRVGGYGYTF. The CDR3 nucleotides are TGTGCCAGCAGTCCCTACAGGGTTGGGGGATATGGCTACACCTTC.

The V call is TRBV5-1, the J call TRBJ2-7; TRBD1 aligns across 9 bases. The CDR3 runs 16 residues. The V gene's germline CDR1 is SGHRS and CDR2 YFSETQ. Trimming cost V 4 bases and J 1 base; bases outside gene matches: 9. CDR3 DNA sequence: TGCGCCAGCAGCCCCCGATCCGGGACAGGGTCCTACGAGCAGTACTTC. This gives the protein CASSPRSGTGSYEQYF.

The genes are TRBV30 and TRBJ2-7; D possibly corresponds to TRBD2 (6 bases). Trimming removed 3 bases from V and 3 bases from J, with 15 bases in between. The CDR3 runs 14 residues. Germline CDR1 GTSNPN, CDR2 SVGIG (reference sequence). The CDR3 coding sequence is TGTGCCTGGAGAACAGCCGGAGGGGTCTACGAGCAGTACTTC. Residues: CAWRTAGGVYEQYF.

The chain has TRBV6-1 and TRBJ1-1; D is unclear. The CDR3 consists of 14 residues. V was cut by 4 bases and J by 5 bases, with 14 bases left in between. Germline V lookup: CDR1 MNHNS, CDR2 SASEGT. The CDR3: CASSVLPDLTEAFF. CDR3 in DNA: TGTGCCAGCAGTGTTTTGCCCGACCTAACTGAAGCTTTCTTT.

The chain is built from TRBV7-2 and TRBJ2-3; 10 bases are a match to TRBD2. The V segment lost 3 bases and the J segment 2 bases; nucleotides outside the gene matches: 2. This CDR3 is built from 15 residues. The germline gives CDR1 SGHTA, CDR2 FQGNSA. CDR3 bases: TGTGCCAGCAGCTTTAGCGGGAGGTCCACAGATACGCAGTATTTT. This sequence encodes CASSFSGRSTDTQYF.

The rearrangement uses TRBV18 and TRBJ2-1; no firm D call. CDR3 size: 11 residues. V was clipped by 3 bases and J by 10 bases, with 7 bases between them. CDR1 and CDR2 from the germline V gene are KGHSH and LQKENI. The CDR3 loop is CASSPLEEQFF. As DNA, the CDR3 is TGTGCCAGCTCACCCTTGGAGGAGCAGTTCTTC.

CDR3 bases: TGTGCCAGCATGGGTCAAGAGACCCAGTACTTC. It yields the protein CASMGQETQYF. The chain combines TRBV11-2 with TRBJ2-5; the D is unclear. Per the germline V gene, CDR1 is SGHAT and CDR2 is FQNNGV. This CDR3 comprises 11 residues. The V gene lost 7 bases and the J gene lost 2 bases, with 5 bases spanning the gap.

The J gene is TRBJ2-3, the V gene TRBV25-1; D gene unclear. The CDR3 consists of 13 residues. Trimming pared 0 bases from V and 3 bases from J, leaving 4 bases between. Germline V gene sequence: CDR1 MGHDK, CDR2 SYGVNS. The CDR3 loop reads CASSEYTTDTQYF. Written as DNA, the CDR3 is TGTGCCAGCAGTGAATATACTACAGATACGCAGTATTTT.

This chain links TRBV12-5 with TRBJ2-4, with D maybe TRBD1 (6 bases). The CDR3 length is 14 residues. Trimming cost V 2 bases and J 6 bases, with 11 bases left between them. Germline CDR1 and CDR2: LGHNT and FRNRAP. The CDR3 loop is CASGLQAGANIQYF. CDR3 nucleotides: TGTGCTAGTGGTTTGCAGGCAGGGGCAAACATTCAGTACTTC.

This clone was picked up one time. The chain is built from TRBV7-9 and TRBJ1-1; 7 bases match TRBD1. Germline V gives CDR1 SEHNR, CDR2 FQNEAQ (reference sequence). This CDR3 comprises 15 residues. V trimming: 5 bases; J trimming: 10 bases; junction bases outside the gene matches: 16. This chain's CDR3 is CASSLGGTAGRRAFF. In DNA, the CDR3 is TGTGCCAGCAGCCTGGGGGGGACAGCCGGCCGGCGAGCTTTCTTT.

Notes on this clone: This specimen includes other DNA sequences encoding the same CDR3. The gene calls are TRBV10-1 and TRBJ2-7; 7 bases fit TRBD2. This CDR3 spans 14 amino acids. V lost 2 bases and J lost 3; bases outside the gene matches: 4. Per germline, CDR1 WNHNN and CDR2 SYGVQD (reference sequence). For the CDR3, the DNA is TGCGCCAGCAGTGAGGGGCTAGCGGTCTACGAGCAGTACTTC. Residues: CASSEGLAVYEQYF.